These 12 T cell receptor beta chains share one sample of origin, sequenced in a study of metastatic and nonmetastatic thyroid tumors. TCRdb re-analyzed the PCR reads using MiXCR. Here the sample spans tens of thousands of clones, roughly 15% being singletons. Treatment of any kind had been given to no patient before thyroid surgery. The sequencing sample was made of blood. These receptors all stem from a male donor with papillary thyroid cancer or a benign thyroid nodule (not recorded which). Some clones in this sample may be carry-over from other donors' samples.

The table lists this clone with a few counts. The V and J genes are TRBV10-3 and TRBJ2-7; 8 nucleotides match TRBD1. V lost 10 bases, J lost 3 bases, and 17 bases stayed unmatched. Germline V gene sequence: CDR1 ENHRY, CDR2 SYGVKD. There are 16 residues in the CDR3. The CDR3 DNA reads as TGTGCCAGAGAATCATCGGGACAGGCGAGCTACTACGAGCAGTACTTC. Amino acids: CARESSGQASYYEQYF.

There are many counts of this clone. An end of the junction differs from the germline gene, which may be a read error. The identical CDR3 is also encoded by other nucleotide sequences in the sample. This sequence joins TRBV5-6 and TRBJ1-6; TRBD1 is a possible D gene (6 bases). This CDR3 has 14 amino acids. The V gene's germline CDR1 is SGHDT and CDR2 YYEEEE. The CDR3 here is CASSSGASFSPLHF. The CDR3 nucleotides read TGTGCCAGCAGCTCAGGGGCTTCTTTTTCACCCCTCCACTTC.

J is TRBJ2-1 and V is TRBV11-1; D might be TRBD1 (5 bases). Germline CDR1 reads SGHAT; CDR2 reads FQDESV (reference sequence). The CDR3 is 15 residues long. V lost 3 bases to trimming and J lost 4 bases, with 13 bases between them. The CDR3 coding sequence is TGTGCCAGCAGCTTTGGGGCGCCACTTTACAATGAGCAGTTCTTC. Its translation: CASSFGAPLYNEQFF.

This clone came up a few times. This may stem from a read error, because a much larger clone lies one nucleotide away. Other DNA variants within this sample encode the same CDR3. The V and J genes are TRBV6-6 and TRBJ2-3, with D maybe TRBD2 (6 bases). The CDR3 runs to 18 residues. The germline CDR1 and CDR2 sequences are MNHNY and SVGAGI (reference sequence). In DNA, the CDR3 is TGTGCCAGCGGTTACTCGGTTGGGGCTGAGCGGGGCACAGATACGCAGTATTTT. This gives the protein CASGYSVGAERGTDTQYF.

This clone was seen a single time. Other DNA sequences in this sample translate to the same CDR3. V and J are TRBV20-1 and TRBJ1-1; D is perhaps TRBD1 (5 bases). The germline V gene has CDR1 DFQATT and CDR2 SNEGSKA (reference sequence). The CDR3 is 15 amino acids. V lost 0 bases, J lost 5 bases, and 16 bases lay in between. The CDR3, as DNA: TGCAGTGCTAGAGATAGGGACCGGGGGGGAACTGAAGCTTTCTTT. It encodes CSARDRDRGGTEAFF.

Comments on this clone: One end of the junction fails to match germline, which may point to a read error. The chain uses TRBV11-2 and TRBJ1-2; D is possibly TRBD1 (6 bases). The CDR3 covers 16 residues. Per germline, CDR1 SGHAT and CDR2 FQNNGV. The DNA of the CDR3 is TGTGCCAGCAGCTTAAGCAAGGGGACATGGGTCTATGTCTACACCTTC. Its translation: CASSLSKGTWVYVYTF.

This clone was counted at least ten times. The chain combines TRBV20-1 with TRBJ1-4, with D uncertain. Germline CDR1 is DFQATT and CDR2 is SNEGSKA (reference sequence). The CDR3 runs 13 residues. Trimming removed 3 bases from V and 5 bases from J, with 10 bases in between. As DNA, the CDR3 is TGCAGTGCTAGGGTCCGTCGAAATGAAAAACTGTTTTTT. It yields the protein CSARVRRNEKLFF.

The chain employs TRBV20-1 and TRBJ2-7; 8 bases line up with TRBD2. V lost 5 bases, J lost 2 bases, and 8 bases stayed unmatched. Germline assignment: CDR1 DFQATT and CDR2 SNEGSKA (reference sequence). CDR3 length: 14 amino acids. Here the CDR3 DNA reads TGCAGTGCTCTCAGGAGCGGGAGAGCCTACGAGCAGTACTTC. Protein sequence: CSALRSGRAYEQYF.

This clone was counted at least ten times. The chain recombines TRBV25-1 with TRBJ2-1, with 7 bases identical to TRBD2. The CDR3 extends over 16 amino acids. Germline trimming cut 5 bases from V and 0 bases from J; bases unmatched to any gene: 7. From germline, CDR1 is MGHDK and CDR2 SYGVNS. CDR3 amino acids: CASSKIGGSSYNEQFF. CDR3 in DNA: TGTGCCAGCAGTAAAATCGGGGGGAGCTCCTACAATGAGCAGTTCTTC.

This clone was detected many times. The rearrangement joins TRBV20-1 to TRBJ2-3; no definite D call. Germline values: CDR1 DFQATT, CDR2 SNEGSKA (reference sequence). Trimming stripped 3 bases from V and 4 bases from J, with 14 bases between. The CDR3 extends over 14 amino acids. DNA of the CDR3: TGCAGTGCTAGGTCGGCCTCGGTAGCAGATACGCAGTATTTT. Protein sequence: CSARSASVADTQYF.

This clone is medium-sized by share. V is TRBV19 and J is TRBJ2-3; perhaps D is TRBD1 or TRBD2 (6 bases each). CDR3 length equals 15 residues. Per the germline V gene, CDR1 is LNHDA and CDR2 is SQIVND (reference sequence). With 5 bases removed from V and 1 base from J, the gap between germline ends came to 13 bases. As DNA, the CDR3 is TGTGCCAGTAGTTGGGGGGCGGCTGGCACAGATACGCAGTATTTT. Its protein is CASSWGAAGTDTQYF.

Note on this clone: Given a much more abundant clone one base away, this may be a read error. This chain uses TRBV29-1 with TRBJ1-1, with D unresolved. Germline CDR1 is SQVTM and CDR2 is ANQGSEA. Trimming left V 5 bases short and J 8 bases short, with 12 bases between. This CDR3 has 11 residues. The CDR3 nucleotides are TGCAGCGTTTTGGGGAAGCACGAAGCTTTCTTT. Translating gives CSVLGKHEAFF. The full variable domain, in which reference TRBV29-1 and TRBJ1-1 provide the parts outside the CDR3, is SAVISQKPSRDICQRGTSLTIQCQVDSQVTMMFWYRQQPGQSLTLIATANQGSEATYESGFVIDKFPISRPNLTFSTLTVSNMSPEDSSIYLCSVLGKHEAFFGQGTRLTVV.